The entry that follows covers one TCR beta chain sequence. Antigen specificity is unknown. TCRbeta libraries were built with three rounds of nested PCR, modified from ARM-PCR. MiXCR, run by TCRdb on the multiplex PCR reads, gives a single entry per CDR3 protein. The sample records more than 85,000 distinct CDR3 sequences, roughly 73% being singletons. Germline V gene sequence: CDR1 MNHEY, CDR2 SVGEGT. V lost 7 bases and J lost 0, with 13 bases in between. The CDR3 is 15 amino acids. This sample was included in a study of tumor and adjacent non-tumor tissue in lung cancer. Whole-study context: Patients comprised about a dozen adenocarcinoma, a couple of squamous cell carcinoma and 1 small cell lung cancer. The study's findings and limits: Tumor tissue had significantly higher TCR diversity than normal lung.

RNA was extracted from bulk tissue without any cell sorting. Chemotherapy-naive patients with new lung cancer underwent thoracic surgery in China, August–late 2014. Sequencing was done on a sample of lung tumor tissue. The genes are TRBV6-2 or TRBV6-3 and TRBJ1-3; D is unresolved. The TCR originated in a woman aged 60-70 years with non-small cell lung cancer. The CDR3 region is CASTERTLSGNTIYF. The CDR3 nucleotides read TGTGCCAGCACCGAGAGGACCCTCTCTGGAAACACCATATATTTT.